Reported below is one T cell receptor beta chain. What it recognizes is unknown. Trimming stripped 1 base from V and 2 bases from J, with 5 bases between. The CDR3 length is 14 residues. The germline V gene encodes CDR1 SEHNR and CDR2 FQNEAQ (reference sequence). This sample is part of a study of post-analysis software for immune sequencing data. Study information: Relapsing-remitting, secondary progressive and progressive-relapsing courses of multiple sclerosis were included.

TCR beta libraries were prepared from cDNA with unique molecular identifiers. TCRdb recomputed calls from the PCR reads with MiXCR, one row per CDR3 protein. In the table there are some 700,000 distinct CDR3 sequences, approximately 60% of which are singletons. Study-level results: Co-batched samples clustered tightly together by F measure. Diversity measured as normalized Chao1 was significantly lower in multiple sclerosis patients than in controls. There were five or six TRBV segments more frequent in patients than controls, and TRBV5-6, TRBV5-1 and TRBV20-1 were among them.

Material: blood. The chain couples TRBV7-9 to TRBJ1-4, with unresolved D. This TCR was sampled from a girl aged 2-10 years with multiple sclerosis. CDR3 DNA sequence: TGTGCCAGCAGCTTAGGGTGGACTAATGAAAAACTGTTTTTT. It is translated as CASSLGWTNEKLFF.